The clone carrying this T cell receptor (beta chain) has only a few counts. Its specificity is not known. With 60 Vbeta and 13 Jbeta primers, the PCR was carried out. Produced via immunoSEQ multiplex PCR; TCRdb's table is partial and in-frame only. The profile shows about 170,000 clones, around four fifths of them singletons. The germline V and J ends were trimmed by 1 base and 4 bases, with 4 bases remaining between them. The CDR3 is made up of 11 amino acids. CDR1 and CDR2 from the germline V gene are GTSNPN and SVGIG (reference sequence). The data were obtained in a study of cytomegalovirus exposure and HLA in healthy donors. On the study more broadly: Counted in an early data release were about 80 million unique TCRs from HLA-typed donors.

Study-wide points: A further, later analysis showed that HLA-associated TCR beta chains (compared with equally common others) were more clonally expanded. Published work reported that the classifier diagnosed cytomegalovirus status with high specificity and sensitivity. The availability of immune exposure information extended only to CMV serostatus.

This clonotype was sampled from a girl under 10 years old in good health and CMV-seropositive. The sequenced sample consisted of PBMCs. The rearrangement uses TRBV30 and TRBJ1-2; no definite D call. The CDR3 DNA reads TGTGCCTGGAGTGAAGCCTATGGCTACACCTTC. Its translation is CAWSEAYGYTF.